This T cell receptor (beta chain) was captured in a study of cytomegalovirus exposure and HLA in healthy donors. There were likely unrecorded immune exposures, though donors were nominally healthy when sampled. The CDR3 is 13 amino acids. The ends were cut back, 6 bases at V and 6 bases at J, with 14 bases in the middle. CDR1 and CDR2 from the germline V gene are SNHLY and FYNNEI. Study-wide results and caveats: Roughly even sequencing depth across donors was the assumption behind the presence/absence analyses.

Use of 60 Vbeta and 13 Jbeta primers characterized the PCR. The table came from immunoSEQ multiplex PCR; TCRdb's copy has only in-frame clones and leaves some out. There are hundreds of thousands of clones in the sample; approximately 70% occur only once, and less than 3% lies in the top ten. As concerns this clone: No antigen is known for it.

Specimen: PBMCs. V is TRBV2 and J is TRBJ1-1; D is unclear. The TCR was taken from a man between 35 and 55 years old in good health and CMV-seropositive. CDR3 region: CASRVHREAEAFF. CDR3 bases: TGTGCCAGCAGGGTCCATAGGGAGGCTGAAGCTTTCTTT. Using reference TRBV2 and TRBJ1-1 for the parts outside the CDR3, the full variable domain is EPEVTQTPSHQVTQMGQEVILRCVPISNHLYFYWYRQILGQKVEFLVSFYNNEISEKSEIFDDQFSVERPDGSNFTLKIRSTKLEDSAMYFCASRVHREAEAFFGQGTRLTVV.